Given below is one T cell receptor (beta chain) in context. Its antigen is unknown. This specimen belongs to a study of beta chain features in type 1 diabetes. As every portion of the isolated RNA was reverse transcribed, the sequencing read expressed TCRB transcripts. Profiling relied on immunoSEQ multiplex PCR, and the TCRdb table lists in-frame clones only, not all of them. Here the sample spans about 260,000 clones, 20% to 25% being singletons. One heparinised blood draw averaging about 116 mL was given by each donor. Looked up from germline, CDR1 is MGHDK and CDR2 is SYGVNS. V was shortened by 0 bases and J by 4 bases, with 10 bases between the two germline ends. CDR3 length: 14 residues. General study results and limits: In all four CD4+ subsets, TCRB CDR3 length was significantly, moderately reduced in type 1 diabetes.

The receptor was derived from a woman in her thirties with type 1 diabetes. The gene calls are TRBV25-1 and TRBJ2-7; unclear D gene. The sequencing input was naive CD4+ T cells from blood. The CDR3 region is CASSEYSPRYEQYF. The CDR3 DNA sequence: TGTGCCAGCAGTGAATACTCTCCTAGGTACGAGCAGTACTTC.